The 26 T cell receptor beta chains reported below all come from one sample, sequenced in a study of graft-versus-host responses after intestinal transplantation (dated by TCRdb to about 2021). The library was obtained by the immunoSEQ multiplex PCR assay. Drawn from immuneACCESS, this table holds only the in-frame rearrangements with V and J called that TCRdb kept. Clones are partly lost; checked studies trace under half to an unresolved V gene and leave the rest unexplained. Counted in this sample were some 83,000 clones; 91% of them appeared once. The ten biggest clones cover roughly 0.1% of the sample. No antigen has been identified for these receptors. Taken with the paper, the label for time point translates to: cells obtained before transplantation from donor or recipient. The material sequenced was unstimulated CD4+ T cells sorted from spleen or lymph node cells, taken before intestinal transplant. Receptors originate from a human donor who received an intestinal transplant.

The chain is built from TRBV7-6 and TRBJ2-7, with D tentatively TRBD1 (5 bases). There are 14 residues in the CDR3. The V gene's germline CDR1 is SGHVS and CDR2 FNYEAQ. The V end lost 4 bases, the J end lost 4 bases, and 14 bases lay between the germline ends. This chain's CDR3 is CASSSGAGRYEQYF. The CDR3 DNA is TGTGCCAGCAGCTCTGGGGCAGGGCGGTACGAGCAGTACTTC.

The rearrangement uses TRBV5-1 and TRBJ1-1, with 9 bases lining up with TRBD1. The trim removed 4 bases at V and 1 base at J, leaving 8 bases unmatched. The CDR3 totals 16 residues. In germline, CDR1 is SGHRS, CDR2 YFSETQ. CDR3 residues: CASSITGGLGNTEAFF. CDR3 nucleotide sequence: TGCGCCAGCAGCATTACAGGGGGCCTTGGGAACACTGAAGCTTTCTTT.

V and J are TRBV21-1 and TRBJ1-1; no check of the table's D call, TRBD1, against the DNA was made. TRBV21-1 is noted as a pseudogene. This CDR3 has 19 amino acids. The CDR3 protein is CASSNQRRQGQRDGTEAFF. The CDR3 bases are TGTGCCAGCAGCAACCAACGCCGACAGGGACAGAGAGATGGCACTGAAGCTTTCTTT.

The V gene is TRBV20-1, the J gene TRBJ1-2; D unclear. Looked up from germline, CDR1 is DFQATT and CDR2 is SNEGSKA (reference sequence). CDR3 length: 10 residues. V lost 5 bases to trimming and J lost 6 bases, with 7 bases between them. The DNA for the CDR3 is TGCAGTGCTGGTAGTGATGGCTACACCTTC. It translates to CSAGSDGYTF.

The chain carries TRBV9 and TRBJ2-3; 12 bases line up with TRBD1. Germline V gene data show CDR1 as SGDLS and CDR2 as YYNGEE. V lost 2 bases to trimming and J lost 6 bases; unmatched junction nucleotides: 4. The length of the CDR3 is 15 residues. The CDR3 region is CASSVGTGGMDTQYF. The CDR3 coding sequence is TGTGCCAGCAGCGTCGGGACAGGGGGCATGGATACGCAGTATTTT.

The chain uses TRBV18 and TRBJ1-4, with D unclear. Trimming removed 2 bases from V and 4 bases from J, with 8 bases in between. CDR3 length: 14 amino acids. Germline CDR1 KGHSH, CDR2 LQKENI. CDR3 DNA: TGTGCCAGCTCACCAACACAGTTTAATGAAAAACTGTTTTTT. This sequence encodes CASSPTQFNEKLFF.

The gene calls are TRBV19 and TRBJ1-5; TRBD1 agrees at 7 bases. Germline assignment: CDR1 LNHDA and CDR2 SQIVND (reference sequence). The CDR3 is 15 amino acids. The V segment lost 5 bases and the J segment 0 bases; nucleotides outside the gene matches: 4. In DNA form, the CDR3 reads TGTGCCAGTAGTGGACAGGACTATAGCAATCAGCCCCAGCATTTT. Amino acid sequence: CASSGQDYSNQPQHF. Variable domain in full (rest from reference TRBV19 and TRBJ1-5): DGGITQSPKYLFRKEGQNVTLSCEQNLNHDAMYWYRQDPGQGLRLIYYSQIVNDFQKGDIAEGYSVSREKKESFPLTVTSAQKNPTAFYLCASSGQDYSNQPQHFGDGTRLSIL.

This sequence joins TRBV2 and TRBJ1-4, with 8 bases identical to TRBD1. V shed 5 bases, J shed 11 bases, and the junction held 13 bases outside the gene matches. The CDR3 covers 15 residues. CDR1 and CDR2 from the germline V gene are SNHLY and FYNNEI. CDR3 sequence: CASSSHPQGVGKLFF. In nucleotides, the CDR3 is TGTGCCAGCAGTTCCCACCCACAGGGGGTTGGGAAACTGTTTTTT.

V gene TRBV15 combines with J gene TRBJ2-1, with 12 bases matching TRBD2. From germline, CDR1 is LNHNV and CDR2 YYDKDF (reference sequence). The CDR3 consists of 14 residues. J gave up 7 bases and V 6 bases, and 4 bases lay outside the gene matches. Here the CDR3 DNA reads TGTGCCACCAGGCCGGGACTAGCGGGTAATGAGCAGTTCTTC. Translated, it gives CATRPGLAGNEQFF.

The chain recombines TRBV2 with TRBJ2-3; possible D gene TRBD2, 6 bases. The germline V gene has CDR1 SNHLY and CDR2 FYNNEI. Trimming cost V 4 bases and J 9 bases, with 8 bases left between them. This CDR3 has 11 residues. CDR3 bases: TGTGCCAGCAGTGGGGGGGACACGCAGTATTTT. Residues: CASSGGDTQYF.

In DNA, the CDR3 is TGTGCCAGCACCGGACAGGCAGCGAACACCGGGGAGCTGTTTTTT. Protein: CASTGQAANTGELFF. J is TRBJ2-2 and V is TRBV2; 7 positions agree with TRBD1. The germline gives CDR1 SNHLY, CDR2 FYNNEI. CDR3 length equals 15 residues. V dropped 7 bases and J dropped 0; count of bases not matched to a gene: 5.

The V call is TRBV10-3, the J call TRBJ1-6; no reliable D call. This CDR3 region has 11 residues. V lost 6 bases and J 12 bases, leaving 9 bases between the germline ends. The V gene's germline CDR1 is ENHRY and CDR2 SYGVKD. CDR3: CAISNSGPLHF. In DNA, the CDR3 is TGTGCCATCAGCAACTCGGGACCCCTCCACTTT.

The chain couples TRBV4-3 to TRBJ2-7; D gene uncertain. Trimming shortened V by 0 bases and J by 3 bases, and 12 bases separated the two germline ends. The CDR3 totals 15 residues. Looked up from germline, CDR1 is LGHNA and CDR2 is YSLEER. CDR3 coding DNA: TGCGCCAGCAGCCAAGAGGAATCGGCAGGCTACGAGCAGTACTTC. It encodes CASSQEESAGYEQYF.

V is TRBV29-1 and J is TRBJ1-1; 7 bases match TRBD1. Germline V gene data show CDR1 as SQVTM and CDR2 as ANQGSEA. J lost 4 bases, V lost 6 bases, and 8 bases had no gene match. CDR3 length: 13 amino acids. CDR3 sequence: CSVSTGMGTEAFF. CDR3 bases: TGCAGCGTATCGACAGGGATGGGCACTGAAGCTTTCTTT.

CDR3 sequence reads: CAWNQRADTQYF. In DNA, the CDR3 is TGTGCCTGGAACCAACGGGCAGATACGCAGTATTTT. The gene calls are TRBV30 and TRBJ2-3; D is unclear. Germline V gene data show CDR1 as GTSNPN and CDR2 as SVGIG (reference sequence). The CDR3 has 12 residues. Trimming pared 4 bases from V and 4 bases from J, leaving 9 bases between.

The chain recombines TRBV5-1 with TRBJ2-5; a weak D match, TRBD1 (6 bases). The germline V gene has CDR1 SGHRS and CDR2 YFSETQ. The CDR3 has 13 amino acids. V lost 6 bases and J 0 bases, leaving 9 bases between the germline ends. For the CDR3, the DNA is TGCGCCAGCACTAGGGGGTACCAAGAGACCCAGTACTTC. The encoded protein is CASTRGYQETQYF. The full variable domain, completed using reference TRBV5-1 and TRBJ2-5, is KAGVTQTPRYLIKTRGQQVTLSCSPISGHRSVSWYQQTPGQGLQFLFEYFSETQRNKGNFPGRFSGRQFSNSRSEMNVSTLELGDSALYLCASTRGYQETQYFGPGTRLLVL.

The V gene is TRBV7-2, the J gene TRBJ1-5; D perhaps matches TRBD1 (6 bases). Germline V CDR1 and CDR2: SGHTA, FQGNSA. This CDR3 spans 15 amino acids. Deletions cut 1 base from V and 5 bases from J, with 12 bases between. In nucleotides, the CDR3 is TGTGCCAGCAGCTTAGTGGCAGGGGTTGATCAGCCCCAGCATTTT. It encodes CASSLVAGVDQPQHF.

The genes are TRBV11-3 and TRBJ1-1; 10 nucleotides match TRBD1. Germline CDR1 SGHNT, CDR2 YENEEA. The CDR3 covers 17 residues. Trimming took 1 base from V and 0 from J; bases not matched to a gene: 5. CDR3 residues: CASSLARDRGMNTEAFF. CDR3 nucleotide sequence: TGTGCCAGCAGCTTAGCCCGGGACAGGGGCATGAACACTGAAGCTTTCTTT.

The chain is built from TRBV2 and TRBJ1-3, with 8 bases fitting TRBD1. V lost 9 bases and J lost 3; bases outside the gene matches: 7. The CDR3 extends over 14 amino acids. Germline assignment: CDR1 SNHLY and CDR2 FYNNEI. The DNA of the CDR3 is TGTGCCAGTTCTCCCGACAGGGGTGGAAACACCATATATTTT. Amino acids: CASSPDRGGNTIYF.

The CDR3 is CASSADPGQRGYEQYF. DNA for the CDR3: TGCGCCAGCAGCGCGGATCCGGGACAGAGGGGCTACGAGCAGTACTTC. V usage is TRBV5-1 and J usage is TRBJ2-7, with 7 bases identical to TRBD1. V dropped 4 bases and J dropped 3; count of bases not matched to a gene: 13. Germline V gene sequence: CDR1 SGHRS, CDR2 YFSETQ. The CDR3 covers 16 residues.

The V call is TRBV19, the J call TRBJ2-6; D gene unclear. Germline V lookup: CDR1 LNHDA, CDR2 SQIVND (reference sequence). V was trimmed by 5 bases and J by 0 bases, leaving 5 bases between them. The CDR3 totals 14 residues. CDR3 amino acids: CASSPSSGANVLTF. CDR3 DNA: TGTGCCAGTAGTCCTAGCTCTGGGGCCAACGTCCTGACTTTC.

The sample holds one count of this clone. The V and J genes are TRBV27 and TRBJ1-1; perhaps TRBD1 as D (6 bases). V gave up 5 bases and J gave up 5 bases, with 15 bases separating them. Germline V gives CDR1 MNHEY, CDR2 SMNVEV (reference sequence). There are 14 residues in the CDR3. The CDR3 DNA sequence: TGTGCCAGCAGTCCGCGTGGGGGCGCGACTGAAGCTTTCTTT. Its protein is CASSPRGGATEAFF.

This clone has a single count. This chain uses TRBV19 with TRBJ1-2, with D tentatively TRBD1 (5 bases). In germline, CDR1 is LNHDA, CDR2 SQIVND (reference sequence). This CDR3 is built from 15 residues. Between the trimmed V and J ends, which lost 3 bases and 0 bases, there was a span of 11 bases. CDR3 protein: CASSIGGAANYGYTF. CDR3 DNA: TGTGCCAGTAGTATCGGGGGAGCAGCTAACTATGGCTACACCTTC. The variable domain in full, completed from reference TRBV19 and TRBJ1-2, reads DGGITQSPKYLFRKEGQNVTLSCEQNLNHDAMYWYRQDPGQGLRLIYYSQIVNDFQKGDIAEGYSVSREKKESFPLTVTSAQKNPTAFYLCASSIGGAANYGYTFGSGTRLTVV.

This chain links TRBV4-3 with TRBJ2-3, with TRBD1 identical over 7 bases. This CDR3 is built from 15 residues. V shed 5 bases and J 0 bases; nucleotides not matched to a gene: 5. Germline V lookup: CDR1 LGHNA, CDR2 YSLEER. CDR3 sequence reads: CASSSQTGSTDTQYF. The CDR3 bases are TGCGCCAGCAGCTCCCAGACAGGGAGCACAGATACGCAGTATTTT.

The CDR3 here is CASSHDSLGNYGYTF. The CDR3 DNA sequence: TGTGCCAGCAGTCACGACAGTTTGGGGAACTATGGCTACACCTTC. This chain connects TRBV6-5 to TRBJ1-2, with D tentatively TRBD1 (5 bases). CDR1 MNHEY and CDR2 SVGAGI come from the germline V gene. V lost 5 bases, J lost 2 bases, and 15 bases lay in between. CDR3 length: 15 residues.

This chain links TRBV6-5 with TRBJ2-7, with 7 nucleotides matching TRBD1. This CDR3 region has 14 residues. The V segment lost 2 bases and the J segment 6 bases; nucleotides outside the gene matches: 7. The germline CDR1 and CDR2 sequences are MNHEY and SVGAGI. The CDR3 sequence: CASSYRQGVGEQYF. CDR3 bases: TGTGCCAGCAGTTACCGGCAGGGGGTAGGCGAGCAGTACTTC.